Given below is one T cell receptor beta chain in context. From germline, CDR1 is GTSNPN and CDR2 SVGIG (reference sequence). V lost 2 bases, J lost 4 bases, and 8 bases stayed unmatched. The CDR3 length is 15 residues. The sample belongs to a study of blood T cell repertoires in COVID-19. Turning to the study itself: COVID-19 samples, acute and convalescent, were from the United States, Italy and Spain. T cells, B-cell-depleted T cells, or PBMCs provided the cDNA or gDNA that served as material.

In the authors' workflow: Researchers report that nucleated cell counts were estimated from reference gene primer amplification. The assay was immunoSEQ multiplex PCR, and TCRdb's table has in-frame clones only and misses some. Clone size and V and J calls were adopted from that table, with D and trimming inferred from the DNA. The sample contains about 190,000 clones, around four fifths of which appear only once. The receptor comes from a man aged 25-40 years with active or convalescent COVID-19. Material: peripheral blood. The chain employs TRBV30 and TRBJ1-5; the match to TRBD1 covers 7 bases. Here the CDR3 DNA reads TGTGCCTGGAGTCCGCGGGACAGCCCAAATCAGCCCCAGCATTTT. Its translation is CAWSPRDSPNQPQHF. The variable domain in full, with the rest retrieved from reference TRBV30 and TRBJ1-5, is SQTIHQWPATLVQPVGSPLSLECTVEGTSNPNLYWYRQAAGRGLQLLFYSVGIGQISSEVPQNLSASRPQDRQFILSSKKLLLSDSGFYLCAWSPRDSPNQPQHFGDGTRLSIL.